This is a list of T cell receptor beta chains from one sample in a study of T-cell memory formation after mild COVID-19. TCRdb analysed the 5' RACE reads with MiXCR anew, one entry per CDR3 protein. The repertoire has fewer than 350,000 distinct CDR3 sequences, 15% to 20% of them found once; the top ten carry 20% to 25%. Sequenced sample: PBMCs or a T cell subset sorted from them (not recorded which). The receptors here all came from a man younger than 35 who had mild COVID-19 (a few samples of this study predate the infection). Cell type and time point are not known. CDR3s include the opening cysteine and the closing phenylalanine or tryptophan. Fields, in order: V gene, J gene, CDR3 protein.

TRBV4-3	TRBJ2-3	CASSHGARDADTQYF
TRBV5-5	TRBJ2-4	CASSLEWGQDIQYF
TRBV7-2	TRBJ2-5	CASSRQGAQETQYF
TRBV7-2	TRBJ1-5	CASSPTGTGFGQPQHF
TRBV4-1	TRBJ1-4	CASGHIGTNEKLFF
TRBV12-3/TRBV12-4	TRBJ2-5	CASSFRQGRETQYF
TRBV5-1	TRBJ2-2	CASSLAGSPNTGELFF
TRBV14	TRBJ1-6	CASSLISSSYNSPLHF
TRBV5-6	TRBJ2-5	CASSLLDTTRETQYF
TRBV7-8	TRBJ1-1	CASSSTGYGEAFF
TRBV7-2	TRBJ2-1	CASSYRAGGYNEQFF
TRBV20-1	TRBJ2-3	CSARDSGGGADTQYF
TRBV20-1	TRBJ2-2	CSARGPQGAPGELFF
TRBV7-3	TRBJ1-1	CASSQGQANTEAFF
TRBV6-2/TRBV6-3	TRBJ1-5	CASSPVTGINQPQHF
TRBV4-1	TRBJ2-3	CASSQEFTSGGTDTQYF
TRBV27	TRBJ2-7	CASSLGGGSKQYF
TRBV12-3/TRBV12-4	TRBJ2-2	CASQRPGTGELFF
TRBV24-1	TRBJ2-2	CATSALNTGELFF
TRBV6-5	TRBJ1-2	CASRGEVGYTF
TRBV7-3	TRBJ2-3	CASSLSRWDTQYF
TRBV5-1	TRBJ1-1	CASSLATGFLPEAFF
TRBV28	TRBJ1-5	CASSSGEGNQPQHF
TRBV4-3	TRBJ2-3	CASSRWAVTGDTQYF
TRBV19	TRBJ2-3	CATRRTGHPDTQYF
TRBV5-6	TRBJ1-1	CASSLFEAGLNTEAFF
TRBV5-5	TRBJ2-1	CASSPGGGQGYNEQFF
TRBV6-6	TRBJ2-7	CASSNPLYEQYF
TRBV18	TRBJ1-3	CASSSENTIYF